This TCR beta chain was obtained from a study of beta chain features in type 1 diabetes (dated by TCRdb to the late 2010s). In the study overall: Mean age, gender distribution, total cell number and subset yield were not different between patients and healthy donors. In the study, recently diagnosed type 1 diabetes patients and matched healthy donors were compared on the TCRB repertoires of their sorted circulating CD4+ T cell subsets. A total of 90 million to 140 million sorted cells were examined across all samples, and RNA yield correlated strongly with the number of cells per subset. Regulatory and stem cell-like memory subsets were obtained from only 8 patients and roughly 8 healthy donors, while naive and central memory subsets were obtained from all 30 or so donors. Broad study findings and their caveats: The naive, central memory and regulatory TCRB repertoires appeared to resemble one another more closely among patients than among healthy donors. In all four CD4+ subsets, TCRB CDR3 length was moderately but significantly shorter in type 1 diabetes patients. Patients with type 1 diabetes made fewer insertions and deleted more nucleotides at VDJ recombination sites, implying thymic rearrangement abnormalities. Shorter templates might have been favored by PCR, but patient and control samples were amplified and corrected together, so both groups would have been affected equally by any skew. Because cDNA rather than genomic DNA was sequenced, highly expressing activated cells could have been over-represented, although no difference in activation and CD3 levels was found between groups. Because small numbers of individuals were included in the HLA sub-analyses, any influence of HLA type on TCRB rearrangement was left unresolved.

All of the isolated RNA was reverse transcribed with the High Capacity cDNA Reverse Transcription Kit, so expressed TCRB transcripts were sequenced. Survey-depth immunoSEQ sequencing was performed on stem cell-like memory T cell samples, with an average of about 1 million total reads per sample. Sorted cells were lysed in RLT buffer, and RNA was extracted using DNase-treated RNeasy Micro or Mini kits according to cell number. Each cell subset was processed on its own to prevent cross-contamination, while patient and healthy donor samples were processed together. The immunoSEQ multiplex PCR was used to amplify TCRB sequences from cDNA, generating 87-bp fragments that spanned the CDR3 region. Sequencing of the amplicons was performed on the Illumina HiSeq platform. In the paper's pipeline: PCR bias was corrected computationally using synthetic template baselines, and reads within Hamming distance 2 were collapsed, with unmergeable singletons discarded. Reads were aligned against IMGT so that V, D and J genes, CDR3 length and insertions or deletions at six rearrangement sites could be assigned. Within each subset, clonotype counts were normalized to the number of sorted cells before true diversity and Gini coefficients were calculated with the tcR R package. Repertoire sharing was quantified using the overlap coefficient calculated on TCRB nucleotide sequences. Sourced from immuneACCESS, this table was stored by TCRdb with only in-frame sequences that have V and J called. A share of the clones is absent; for the studies checked, an unresolved V gene accounts for under half, and the remainder has no known explanation. Clonal size and the V and J genes are those of that table, whereas D and trimming came from the DNA. The sample records 80,000 to 90,000 clones, under 35% of which are singletons. Roughly 0.44% of the sample comes from the top ten.

Each donor gave one peripheral blood draw, about 110 mL on average, collected into heparinised tubes. Naive, central memory, regulatory and stem cell-like memory CD4+ T cells were sorted on a BD FACSAria II using a panel including CD45RO, CCR7, CD25, CD127, CD95 and CD27. A purity above 95% was achieved for all sorted populations. PBMCs were separated immediately by Lymphoprep density gradient centrifugation and were stained directly, without being cultured. So that batch effects would be minimized, each experiment stained and sorted samples in pairs, pairing one healthy donor with one patient. Trimming takes 1 base off V and 7 bases off J; junction bases not matched to a gene: 7. CDR3 length: 15 amino acids, cysteine to phenylalanine. CDR3 DNA only is kept here, 45 bases in frame from base 1. As encoded in the germline V gene, CDR1 is SGDLS while CDR2 is YYNGEE. Worth noting for this clone: Its binding antigen is unknown. No much larger clone exists at a distance of one base, and base qualities are not known.

The V and J segments used are TRBV9 and TRBJ2-2; 7 central nucleotides agree with TRBD2. The receptor was derived from a young woman in good health. Input material: stem cell memory CD4+ T cells from blood. What the cell subset or site label conveys for this sample: stem cell-like memory CD4+ T cells. The encoded CDR3 is CASSVSGALGGELFF. The sequenced DNA is TGTGCCAGCAGCGTAAGCGGGGCCTTGGGCGGGGAGCTGTTTTTT.